This T cell receptor (beta chain) appears in the sequencing data of a study of shared clonotypes between healthy human individuals. J was trimmed by 9 bases and V by 7 bases; bases with no gene match: 11. CDR1 is LNHDA and CDR2 is SQIVND in the germline V gene (reference sequence). The CDR3 totals 14 residues. A CD45RA-negative memory subset and a CD45RA+ naive subset were separated from the CD4+ cells. Sequencing was performed with immunoSEQ multiplex PCR; in TCRdb, only in-frame clones are kept and a portion is missing. There are 500,000 or so clones in the sample; around 95% occur only once, and about 0.06% lies in the top ten. This clone has only one observation. What it binds is unknown. Study results and limitations: A few donors showed sharing of about 4.8% of naive CD4 clonotypes. Rarefaction exposed incomplete sorted-subset sequencing despite large depth. Donors were few, which limited the genetic and exposure-history diversity represented.

V gene TRBV19 combines with J gene TRBJ2-1; 8 bases map to TRBD2. Specimen: naive CD4+ T cells sorted from blood. Subset here: CD45RA+ positively selected. This sequence originates from a woman aged 25 to 45 in good health. This CDR3 reads CASKLASGSGEQFF. CDR3 nucleotides: TGTGCCAGTAAGCTGGCGAGCGGGAGTGGTGAGCAGTTCTTC.